The sequence of this TCR beta chain was determined in a study of T cells in Graves' hyperthyroidism and ophthalmopathy. From RNA transcripts, TCR beta CDR3 regions were amplified. An initial round of RT-PCR targeting the TCR CDR3 relied on the HTBI primer set. TCRdb re-derived calls from the multiplex PCR reads in MiXCR, one entry per CDR3 protein. The top ten clones hold 7% to 7.5% of a sample with about 700,000 distinct CDR3 sequences, 40% to 55% of them seen once. The sequence came from an adult man with Graves' disease, either hyperthyroidism or ophthalmopathy (not recorded which). The sample was peripheral blood or thyroid tissue (not recorded which).

CDR3 residues: CASSRQGGDNTEAFF. CDR3 in DNA: TGCGCCAGCAGCCGACAGGGGGGCGATAACACTGAAGCTTTCTTT. This rearrangement joins TRBV5-1 to TRBJ1-1, with 9 bases that match TRBD1. The germline gives CDR1 SGHRS, CDR2 YFSETQ. The CDR3 runs to 15 residues. The ends lost 4 bases at V and 2 bases at J; junction bases unmatched: 6.